This TCR beta chain was recorded in a study of T cells in Graves' hyperthyroidism and ophthalmopathy. Germline loops: CDR1 KGHSY, CDR2 FQNENV. CDR3 size: 15 residues. The germline V and J ends were trimmed by 3 bases and 3 bases, with 14 bases remaining between them. In this sample, this clonotype turned up many times. Template material for amplifying TCR beta CDR3 regions consisted of RNA transcripts. A set of HTBI primers served as the primers for a first-round RT-PCR of the TCR CDR3. TCRdb redid the calling of the multiplex PCR reads with MiXCR, one entry per CDR3 protein. The sample lists 400,000 to 450,000 distinct CDR3 sequences; 14% to 15% were seen once.

The specimen sequenced was blood. This sequence was found in a man in his late teens or twenties with Graves' ophthalmopathy. The chain uses TRBV16 and TRBJ1-2; D gene ambiguous. CDR3 in DNA: TGTGCCAGCAGCCATCAGAGAAACTCCTACTATGGCTACACCTTC. This gives the protein CASSHQRNSYYGYTF.